These 17 T cell receptor beta chains originate from one sample sequenced in a study of cytomegalovirus exposure and HLA in healthy donors. PCR involved 60 Vbeta and 13 Jbeta primers. Sequencing was performed with immunoSEQ multiplex PCR; in TCRdb, only in-frame clones are kept and a portion is missing. Of more than 95,000 clones listed, over 60% are singletons. Specimen: PBMCs. The source of these receptors is a woman between 40 and 50 years old in good health and CMV-seronegative.

The chain employs TRBV27 and TRBJ1-5; TRBD1 agrees at 10 bases. Per germline, CDR1 MNHEY and CDR2 SMNVEV (reference sequence). This CDR3 region has 15 residues. The V gene end was trimmed by 3 bases and the J gene end by 6 bases; junction bases not matched to a gene: 5. CDR3 amino acids: CASSFGTGAFQPQHF. DNA for the CDR3: TGTGCCAGCAGTTTCGGGACAGGGGCGTTTCAGCCCCAGCATTTT.

The chain has TRBV28 and TRBJ2-7; 7 nucleotides align to TRBD2. The CDR3 sequence is 14 residues long. J gave up 3 bases and V 10 bases, and 12 bases lay outside the gene matches. The V gene's germline CDR1 is MDHEN and CDR2 SYDVKM. The chain's CDR3 is CANHIERDHYEQYF. The CDR3 DNA reads TGTGCCAACCACATAGAGCGGGACCACTACGAGCAGTACTTC.

The chain combines TRBV6-1 with TRBJ1-5; D not certain. In germline, CDR1 is MNHNS, CDR2 SASEGT. Trimming left V 4 bases short and J 2 bases short, with 6 bases between. The CDR3 length is 13 residues. The CDR3 spells CASSVTGNQPQHF. CDR3 nucleotides: TGTGCCAGCAGTGTTACGGGCAATCAGCCCCAGCATTTT.

This clone is medium-sized. This chain links TRBV5-5 with TRBJ2-7; maybe TRBD1 (5 bases). The CDR3 has 13 residues. Germline lookup yields CDR1 SGHKS and CDR2 YYEKEE (reference sequence). V gave up 6 bases and J gave up 7 bases, with 17 bases separating them. This CDR3 reads CASTRDLNREQYF. CDR3 sequence (DNA): TGTGCCAGCACCAGGGATCTAAATAGGGAGCAGTACTTC.

This clone was counted only a few times. The chain couples TRBV5-1 to TRBJ2-1; 8 bases line up with TRBD1. CDR1 is SGHRS, CDR2 YFSETQ, per germline. V shed 0 bases and J 4 bases; nucleotides not matched to a gene: 3. The length of the CDR3 is 15 residues. DNA for the CDR3: TGCGCCAGCAGCTTGGAGGGACAGGTGTACAATGAGCAGTTCTTC. It specifies CASSLEGQVYNEQFF.

CDR3 nucleotide sequence: TGTGCCAGCAGCTTAGGGACAGGGAGCTCCTACGAGCAGTACTTC. Protein sequence: CASSLGTGSSYEQYF. The J gene is TRBJ2-5, the V gene TRBV7-3; 9 nucleotides match TRBD1. The J call may be wrong; the DNA end is better matched by TRBJ2-7. From germline, CDR1 is SGHTA and CDR2 FQGTGA. CDR3 length: 15 amino acids.

The CDR3: CASSPLGRGQYNEQFF. CDR3 DNA: TGTGCCAGCAGCCCCTTGGGCAGGGGACAATACAATGAGCAGTTCTTC. The chain employs TRBV7-9 and TRBJ2-1; TRBD1 might be the D (6 bases). Looked up from germline, CDR1 is SEHNR and CDR2 is FQNEAQ (reference sequence). The CDR3 sequence is 16 residues long. V was trimmed by 5 bases and J by 4 bases, leaving 18 bases between them. Full variable domain (remainder filled in from reference TRBV7-9 and TRBJ2-1): DTGVSQNPRHKITKRGQNVTFRCDPISEHNRLYWYRQTLGQGPEFLTYFQNEAQLEKSRLLSDRFSAERPKGSFSTLEIQRTEQGDSAMYLCASSPLGRGQYNEQFFGPGTRLTVL.

The V and J genes are TRBV6-5 and TRBJ1-1; D gene ambiguous. This CDR3 is built from 13 residues. V was clipped by 3 bases and J by 0 bases, with 5 bases between them. The V gene's germline CDR1 is MNHEY and CDR2 SVGAGI. In nucleotides, the CDR3 is TGTGCCAGCAGTTATAGCATGAACACTGAAGCTTTCTTT. Protein sequence: CASSYSMNTEAFF.

The V gene is TRBV5-4, the J gene TRBJ2-7; 9 nucleotides agree with TRBD1. This CDR3 contains 16 residues. V lost 4 bases, J lost 2 bases, and 10 bases stayed unmatched. The germline gives CDR1 SGHNT, CDR2 YYREEE (reference sequence). The CDR3 protein is CASSGASGQGTYEQYF. The CDR3, as DNA: TGTGCCAGCAGCGGGGCCTCGGGACAGGGTACCTACGAGCAGTACTTC.

This sequence joins TRBV6-5 and TRBJ2-7, with TRBD2 as a possible D gene (6 bases). V was pared by 6 bases and J by 7 bases, with 19 bases between. Germline V gene data show CDR1 as MNHEY and CDR2 as SVGAGI. The CDR3 extends over 14 amino acids. The CDR3 DNA is TGTGCCAGCAGGACCCTCGGACTAACGGGAGAGCAGTACTTC. It is translated as CASRTLGLTGEQYF.

V is TRBV5-1 and J is TRBJ1-2; TRBD1 might be the D (6 bases). V lost 0 bases, J lost 3 bases, and 12 bases lay in between. Germline V gene sequence: CDR1 SGHRS, CDR2 YFSETQ. This CDR3 has 15 amino acids. This CDR3 is CASSLDGGLDYGYTF. In DNA, the CDR3 is TGCGCCAGCAGCTTGGATGGGGGCCTTGACTATGGCTACACCTTC.

V usage is TRBV5-6 and J usage is TRBJ1-4, with D hard to call. The CDR3 totals 15 residues. V lost 3 bases and J lost 6, with 15 bases in between. Germline assignment: CDR1 SGHDT and CDR2 YYEEEE. CDR3 nucleotide sequence: TGTGCCAGCAGCTCGGTTGGTCGTAGAGATGAAAAACTGTTTTTT. It yields the protein CASSSVGRRDEKLFF.

V gene TRBV5-1 combines with J gene TRBJ2-2, with no clear D. V lost 4 bases, J lost 7 bases, and 8 bases lay in between. The CDR3 consists of 12 residues. The V gene's germline CDR1 is SGHRS and CDR2 YFSETQ. CDR3 sequence (DNA): TGCGCCAGCAGCCTCCAGGTCGGGGAGCTGTTTTTT. Translated, it gives CASSLQVGELFF. Filled out from reference TRBV5-1 and TRBJ2-2, the complete variable domain reads KAGVTQTPRYLIKTRGQQVTLSCSPISGHRSVSWYQQTPGQGLQFLFEYFSETQRNKGNFPGRFSGRQFSNSRSEMNVSTLELGDSALYLCASSLQVGELFFGEGSRLTVL.

This clone was observed once. The rearrangement joins TRBV19 to TRBJ2-7, with 7 bases matching TRBD2. V gave up 9 bases and J gave up 7 bases; unmatched junction bases: 15. Germline V CDR1 and CDR2: LNHDA, SQIVND (reference sequence). The CDR3 consists of 14 residues. The CDR3 sequence: CASKGAGASGEQYF. In DNA, the CDR3 is TGTGCCAGCAAAGGGGCGGGAGCCTCGGGGGAGCAGTACTTC.

The rearrangement joins TRBV7-9 to TRBJ2-1; the D gene is possibly TRBD1 (6 bases). Germline V gene lookup returns CDR1 SEHNR and CDR2 FQNEAQ (reference sequence). The CDR3 consists of 15 residues. Trimming removed 5 bases at V and 7 bases at J, with 18 bases between. In DNA, the CDR3 is TGTGCCAGCAGCGGGCACAGGGCTAGAAGGAATGAGCAGTTCTTC. It specifies CASSGHRARRNEQFF.

Only a few counts were recorded for this clone. The chain joins TRBV19 to TRBJ2-6, with D tentatively TRBD1 (5 bases). The V and J ends lost 5 bases and 0 bases respectively, with 17 bases between them. Germline-derived CDR1 and CDR2 are LNHDA and SQIVND (reference sequence). There are 18 residues in the CDR3. In DNA, the CDR3 is TGTGCCAGTAGTGGCCAGGGCCCTCCCTTCTCTGGGGCCAACGTCCTGACTTTC. As protein: CASSGQGPPFSGANVLTF.

On this clone: A read error may account for a junction end that differs from germline. J is TRBJ1-4 and V is TRBV7-9; maybe TRBD1 (6 bases). CDR1 is SEHNR, CDR2 FQNEAQ, per germline (reference sequence). This CDR3 region has 15 residues. CDR3 amino acids: CSSSSLGEGVGKLFF. In nucleotides, the CDR3 is TGTTCCAGCAGCTCTCTCGGGGAGGGGGTCGGAAAACTGTTTTTT.